These 6 T cell receptor beta chains were sequenced from one sample in a study of blood T cell repertoires in COVID-19. Assay: immunoSEQ multiplex PCR; the TCRdb copy retains only in-frame clones and omits some. Of some 200,000 clones listed, less than 85% are singletons. The sample comprised peripheral blood. These receptors were obtained from a woman aged 80 or over with COVID-19, enrolled during active disease.

The rearrangement joins TRBV13 to TRBJ1-1, with D uncertain. The V end was cut by 0 bases, the J end by 6 bases, with 5 bases between. The CDR3 is made up of 12 amino acids. Germline assignment: CDR1 PRHDT and CDR2 FYEKMQ (reference sequence). In nucleotides, the CDR3 is TGTGCCAGCAGCTTAGGTCGGTCTGAAGCTTTCTTT. It codes for CASSLGRSEAFF.

CDR3 protein: CASSHESQPQHF. CDR3 nucleotide sequence: TGTGCCAGCAGCCACGAGTCTCAGCCCCAGCATTTT. The gene calls are TRBV3-1 (or the pseudogene TRBV3-2) and TRBJ1-5; D gene ambiguous. Per the germline V gene, CDR1 is LGHDT and CDR2 is YNNKEL (reference sequence). Trimming took 3 bases from V and 6 from J, leaving 6 bases between them. This CDR3 region has 12 residues.

The chain combines TRBV19 with TRBJ1-2, with 7 bases identical to TRBD1. CDR1 and CDR2 (germline): LNHDA, SQIVND (reference sequence). The CDR3 is 13 amino acids. Germline trimming cut 5 bases from V and 8 bases from J; bases unmatched to any gene: 8. This chain's CDR3 is CASSVTGSQGYTF. CDR3 nucleotide sequence: TGTGCCAGTAGTGTGACAGGGTCGCAGGGCTACACCTTC. The full variable domain, completed using reference TRBV19 and TRBJ1-2, is DGGITQSPKYLFRKEGQNVTLSCEQNLNHDAMYWYRQDPGQGLRLIYYSQIVNDFQKGDIAEGYSVSREKKESFPLTVTSAQKNPTAFYLCASSVTGSQGYTFGSGTRLTVV.

The chain combines TRBV9 with TRBJ2-2; D call uncertain. Germline V gene lookup returns CDR1 SGDLS and CDR2 YYNGEE. V was pared by 1 base and J by 6 bases, with 4 bases between. The CDR3 spans 12 residues. CDR3 in amino acids: CASSVPSGELFF. The CDR3 nucleotides are TGTGCCAGCAGCGTACCCTCCGGGGAGCTGTTTTTT.

V usage is TRBV6-6 and J usage is TRBJ1-4, with 7 positions matching TRBD1. Trimming at V came to 5 bases and at J to 6 bases, leaving 18 bases not matched to a gene. Germline values: CDR1 MNHNY, CDR2 SVGAGI (reference sequence). This CDR3 comprises 18 residues. The CDR3 sequence: CASSRTGPHLSWDEKLFF. CDR3 bases: TGTGCCAGCAGTCGGACAGGTCCGCATCTGAGCTGGGATGAAAAACTGTTTTTT.

This rearrangement joins TRBV7-2 to TRBJ2-7, with D perhaps matching TRBD2 (5 bases). The germline V gene encodes CDR1 SGHTA and CDR2 FQGNSA. CDR3 length: 14 amino acids. Trimming left V 1 base short and J 9 bases short, with 16 bases between. Here the CDR3 reads CASSLVTGPSGQYF. The CDR3 DNA reads TGTGCCAGCAGCTTAGTTACCGGCCCCAGCGGGCAGTACTTC.